Detailed here is one T cell receptor (beta chain). Germline CDR1 reads SGHDN; CDR2 reads FVKESK. CDR3 length equals 15 residues. The V gene lost 0 bases and the J gene lost 0 bases, with 8 bases spanning the gap. This sample is drawn from a study of CD8+ T cells in alopecia areata. Looking at the study overall: Administration of oral tofacitinib to treated patients was at 5 to 10 mg twice daily.

Extracted RNA was reverse transcribed into cDNA, the sequencing template. Produced via immunoSEQ multiplex PCR; TCRdb's table is partial and in-frame only. Here the sample spans approximately 180,000 clones, 67% being singletons. The material sequenced was CD8+ T cells sorted from blood, taken at week 0. This receptor was identified in a human donor with alopecia areata. The chain joins TRBV14 to TRBJ1-1; perhaps TRBD1 as D (5 bases). The CDR3 nucleotides read TGTGCCAGCAGCCAAGATGGGGCGGTGAACACTGAAGCTTTCTTT. Translation: CASSQDGAVNTEAFF.